What follows describes a single T cell receptor (beta chain). There is no known antigen for this receptor. Base qualities were left out, and no much larger clone turns up one base away. These data belong to a study of regulatory T cells in long-lasting Graves disease (dated by TCRdb to the early 2020s). For context, the study as a whole: Persistent Graves' disease patients were compared with newly diagnosed Graves' disease patients by peripheral blood TCR sequencing and RNA sequencing. The study took place in China and was registered as a clinical trial. A total of about 35 samples underwent TCR sequencing, from about 13 patients with persistent Graves' disease and 20 or so patients with newly diagnosed Graves' disease.

TCRdb handled the public reads itself, with Q25 trimming in fastp and clone calling in MiXCR, and kept productive beta chains. Here each entry gathers all rows of one CDR3 protein and keeps the most common genes and DNA. This sample lists some 1,000 distinct CDR3 sequences; roughly 90% were detected once. The top ten constitute 8% to 13% of the sample. For both TCR sequencing and RNA sequencing, RNA was extracted from PBMCs in TRIzol. The diagnosis of Graves' disease was made according to American Thyroid Association guidelines. Patients were recruited from an endocrinology department in Xi'an, China. Each patient gave approximately 9.7 milliliters of peripheral blood, collected in an EDTA anticoagulant tube. Ficoll Paque Plus density gradient separation was used to isolate PBMCs, and no additional T cell sorting was done. An Agilent 2100 Bioanalyzer and agarose gel were used to assess RNA quality, and a NanoDrop 2000 was used to measure RNA concentration.

The research as a whole found: The study examined only peripheral blood because the primary lesion, thyroid tissue, could not be accessed. TRBV28, TRBJ1-2 and TRBJ2-5 were preferentially used in persistent disease, while TRBV20-1 and TRBJ2-1 were favored in newly diagnosed disease. More public clonotypes were shared among persistent patients (approximately 3,000) than among newly diagnosed patients (approximately 930). Persistent Graves' disease patients showed lower TCR Shannon entropy and fewer highly expanded clones than newly diagnosed patients, suggesting clonal expansion. The authors noted that the small sample size was a limitation that may lower accuracy.

As encoded in the germline V gene, CDR1 is SQVTM while CDR2 is ANQGSEA. The CDR3 starts with the cysteine, ends with the phenylalanine, and has 13 residues. Kept here is only the CDR3 DNA, which spans 39 bases and is read in frame from base 1. The germline ends are 16 bases apart after V is trimmed by 5 bases and J by 8 bases. The receptor chain draws on TRBV29-1 and TRBJ2-1, with TRBD1 tentatively as D gene (6 bases match). Sequenced here: peripheral blood mononuclear cells (PBMCs), sampled with antithyroid drug treatment, in newly diagnosed or persistent Graves disease (not recorded which). This sequence originates from a man younger than 40 with Graves disease. Donor details come from another sample of the same person, matched by shared clones. In nucleotides, the sequence is TGCAGCGTTCACAGGGCGCTGGGGGATGAGCAGTTCTTC. Its product reads: CSVHRALGDEQFF.